Shown below are 29 T cell receptor beta chains from a single sample sequenced in a study of cytomegalovirus exposure and HLA in healthy donors. The PCR used 60 Vbeta and 13 Jbeta primers. Profiled with immunoSEQ multiplex PCR; TCRdb holds only in-frame clones, not every one. In the table there are 200,000 or so clones, roughly four fifths of which are singletons. The sequenced sample was PBMCs. These receptors were obtained from a boy between 2 and 10 years old in good health and CMV-seronegative.

This sequence joins TRBV4-3 and TRBJ2-1; 10 bases agree with TRBD2. The germline CDR1 and CDR2 sequences are LGHNA and YSLEER. This CDR3 is 18 amino acids long. J was trimmed by 8 bases and V by 3 bases; bases with no gene match: 16. The CDR3: CASSQLPTSGRGIDEQFF. The DNA for the CDR3 is TGCGCCAGCAGCCAGCTCCCGACTAGCGGGCGAGGTATCGATGAGCAGTTCTTC.

This clone was found once. This chain connects TRBV7-2 to TRBJ1-5; maybe TRBD1 (5 bases). CDR1 is SGHTA and CDR2 is FQGNSA in the germline V gene. This CDR3 is 13 amino acids long. Trimming removed 5 bases at V and 7 bases at J, with 12 bases between. The CDR3 bases are TGTGCCAGCAGCCTAGGGGCCTCCCAGCCCCAGCATTTT. Protein: CASSLGASQPQHF.

This chain joins TRBV27 and TRBJ2-7; possibly TRBD2 for D (6 bases). The V gene's germline CDR1 is MNHEY and CDR2 SMNVEV (reference sequence). The CDR3 is 13 residues long. Trimming shortened V by 1 base and J by 5 bases, and 9 bases separated the two germline ends. This chain's CDR3 is CASSLLGGNEQYF. For the CDR3, the DNA is TGTGCCAGCAGTTTATTGGGGGGAAACGAGCAGTACTTC.

The V gene is TRBV5-4, the J gene TRBJ1-2, with 7 bases that match TRBD1. J lost 5 bases, V lost 3 bases, and 4 bases had no gene match. The germline V gene encodes CDR1 SGHNT and CDR2 YYREEE (reference sequence). The CDR3 is 13 amino acids. CDR3 nucleotide sequence: TGTGCCAGCAGCTCCCGACAGGGTTATGGCTACACCTTC. This sequence encodes CASSSRQGYGYTF.

The gene calls are TRBV6-5 and TRBJ1-2, with TRBD1 as a possible D gene (6 bases). V was shortened by 3 bases and J by 2 bases, with 13 bases between the two germline ends. This CDR3 is built from 15 residues. Germline V gives CDR1 MNHEY, CDR2 SVGAGI. CDR3 sequence reads: CASSYTGQMNYGYTF. The CDR3 DNA is TGTGCCAGCAGTTATACAGGACAGATGAACTATGGCTACACCTTC.

This rearrangement joins TRBV4-2 to TRBJ2-2, with TRBD2 matching over 12 bases. This CDR3 is 18 amino acids long. V shed 0 bases and J 1 base; nucleotides not matched to a gene: 3. Germline loops: CDR1 LGHNA, CDR2 YNFKEQ. The DNA of the CDR3 is TGTGCCAGCAGCCAAGAAGGACTAGCGGGGAGGAACACCGGGGAGCTGTTTTTT. Protein sequence: CASSQEGLAGRNTGELFF.

The rearrangement uses TRBV7-9 and TRBJ2-3; the match to TRBD2 covers 15 bases. V was pared by 4 bases and J by 5 bases, with 1 base of the junction left unmatched. Germline loops: CDR1 SEHNR, CDR2 FQNEAQ (reference sequence). The CDR3 runs 15 residues. In DNA, the CDR3 is TGTGCCAGCAGCTCGGGACTAGCGGGGGGAGATACGCAGTATTTT. As protein: CASSSGLAGGDTQYF. Full variable domain (rest looked up from reference TRBV7-9 and TRBJ2-3): DTGVSQNPRHKITKRGQNVTFRCDPISEHNRLYWYRQTLGQGPEFLTYFQNEAQLEKSRLLSDRFSAERPKGSFSTLEIQRTEQGDSAMYLCASSSGLAGGDTQYFGPGTRLTVL.

The chain carries TRBV11-2 and TRBJ2-5; 9 nucleotides agree with TRBD1. The J call may be mistaken, given a closer DNA end match to TRBJ2-7. The CDR3 is 15 residues long. Germline values: CDR1 SGHAT, CDR2 FQNNGV. The CDR3 sequence is CASSLAGQGVDEQYF. The CDR3, as DNA: TGTGCCAGCAGCTTAGCGGGACAGGGAGTGGACGAGCAGTACTTC.

The rearrangement uses TRBV5-1 and TRBJ2-5; D perhaps matches TRBD1 (6 bases). Gene TRBJ2-7 matches the end of the DNA better, so the J call may be wrong. Germline CDR1 SGHRS, CDR2 YFSETQ. The CDR3 loop spans 14 amino acids. The CDR3 DNA reads as TGCGCCAGCGGAAACCGGGACACATCCTACGAGCAGTACTTC. It codes for CASGNRDTSYEQYF.

About this clone: One end of the junction is discordant with germline, which a read error may explain. This chain joins TRBV18 and TRBJ1-3; 7 bases are a match to TRBD1. The CDR3 is made up of 15 amino acids. CDR1 and CDR2 (germline): KGHSH, LQKENI. CDR3 nucleotide sequence: TGTGCCAGCTCTCCACAGGGGTTAAGTGGAAACACCATATATTTT. It codes for CASSPQGLSGNTIYF.

In this sample, this clone turned up once. The chain couples TRBV11-2 to TRBJ2-4; 10 nucleotides line up with TRBD1. J gave up 0 bases and V 5 bases, and 13 bases lay outside the gene matches. The CDR3 extends over 19 amino acids. From germline, CDR1 is SGHAT and CDR2 FQNNGV. DNA for the CDR3: TGTGCCAGCAGCGTCCGGGACAGGGGCTTATTTTTAGCCAAAAACATTCAGTACTTC. It is translated as CASSVRDRGLFLAKNIQYF.

The genes are TRBV19 and TRBJ1-4, with 8 bases identical to TRBD1. CDR3 length: 14 residues. CDR1 is LNHDA, CDR2 SQIVND, per germline (reference sequence). After removal of 6 bases from V and 6 bases from J, the junction contained 6 bases not matched to a gene. CDR3 DNA sequence: TGTGCCAGTAGCTCCGGACAGGGTGATGAAAAACTGTTTTTT. It translates to CASSSGQGDEKLFF.

This clone occurred once. This chain joins TRBV7-9 and TRBJ2-1; 11 positions match TRBD2. The CDR3 consists of 17 residues. The V gene end was trimmed by 5 bases and the J gene end by 3 bases; junction bases not matched to a gene: 9. Germline loops: CDR1 SEHNR, CDR2 FQNEAQ (reference sequence). CDR3 in DNA: TGTGCCAGCAGCCCTATTGAGACTAGCGGGGACTACAATGAGCAGTTCTTC. It specifies CASSPIETSGDYNEQFF.

The chain combines TRBV5-5 with TRBJ1-6; the match to TRBD1 covers 9 bases. Trimming cost V 4 bases and J 9 bases; bases outside gene matches: 8. The CDR3 totals 15 residues. Germline assignment: CDR1 SGHKS and CDR2 YYEKEE (reference sequence). CDR3 protein: CASSRPGQGASPLHF. CDR3 in DNA: TGTGCCAGCAGCCGACCGGGACAGGGCGCTTCACCCCTCCACTTT.

The rearrangement links TRBV6-5 to TRBJ1-6; TRBD1 is a possible D gene (6 bases). Per the germline V gene, CDR1 is MNHEY and CDR2 is SVGAGI. Trimming left V 5 bases short and J 8 bases short, with 16 bases between. The CDR3 sequence is 15 residues long. The CDR3 sequence is CASSVRAGAHSPLHF. As DNA, the CDR3 is TGTGCCAGCAGTGTGCGCGCGGGGGCCCATTCACCCCTCCACTTT.

The rearrangement joins TRBV7-9 to TRBJ1-5; D gene unclear. V shed 3 bases and J shed 0 bases, with 6 bases lying between them. The CDR3 runs 14 residues. Germline CDR1 reads SEHNR; CDR2 reads FQNEAQ (reference sequence). CDR3 sequence reads: CASSFGDSNQPQHF. The CDR3 nucleotides read TGTGCCAGCAGCTTTGGAGATAGCAATCAGCCCCAGCATTTT.

Written as DNA, the CDR3 is TGTGCCAGTACAGGGAATCAAGGCTACACCTTC. The encoded protein is CASTGNQGYTF. The chain joins TRBV27 to TRBJ1-2, with D possibly being TRBD1 (6 bases). There are 11 residues in the CDR3. Germline V gene sequence: CDR1 MNHEY, CDR2 SMNVEV (reference sequence). Trimming shortened V by 9 bases and J by 8 bases, and 13 bases separated the two germline ends.

This sequence joins TRBV7-2 and TRBJ2-5; TRBD2 is a possible D gene (6 bases). The CDR3 loop spans 13 amino acids. V lost 2 bases to trimming and J lost 10 bases, with 14 bases between them. Germline CDR1 SGHTA, CDR2 FQGNSA. CDR3 in amino acids: CASSLTGRGDQYF. The DNA of the CDR3 is TGTGCCAGCAGCTTAACGGGGCGGGGAGACCAGTACTTC.

The CDR3 is CASSVGASMETQYF. The CDR3 DNA is TGTGCCAGCAGCGTAGGGGCTAGCATGGAGACCCAGTACTTC. The chain joins TRBV9 to TRBJ2-5; D perhaps matches TRBD2 (5 bases). Germline CDR1 and CDR2: SGDLS and YYNGEE. The CDR3 extends over 14 amino acids. The germline V and J ends were trimmed by 0 bases and 5 bases, with 11 bases remaining between them.

The chain carries TRBV9 and TRBJ1-6, with TRBD1 matching over 8 bases. Germline values: CDR1 SGDLS, CDR2 YYNGEE. This CDR3 comprises 14 residues. V was pared by 3 bases and J by 9 bases, with 5 bases of the junction left unmatched. The CDR3 DNA is TGTGCCAGCAGCGACACAGGGGGGAGTTCACCCCTCCACTTT. Translation gives CASSDTGGSSPLHF. The whole variable domain, remainder taken from reference TRBV9 and TRBJ1-6, is DSGVTQTPKHLITATGQRVTLRCSPRSGDLSVYWYQQSLDQGLQFLIQYYNGEERAKGNILERFSAQQFPDLHSELNLSSLELGDSALYFCASSDTGGSSPLHFGNGTRLTVT.

V and J are TRBV15 and TRBJ1-5; D perhaps matches TRBD1 (5 bases). Per germline, CDR1 LNHNV and CDR2 YYDKDF (reference sequence). The CDR3 has 16 amino acids. V dropped 3 bases and J dropped 7 bases, with 19 bases sitting between them. Here the CDR3 reads CATSRVMGGARQPQHF. DNA of the CDR3: TGTGCCACCAGCAGGGTAATGGGGGGTGCAAGGCAGCCCCAGCATTTT.

V gene TRBV4-3 combines with J gene TRBJ2-7; D gene uncertain. CDR1 is LGHNA, CDR2 YSLEER, per germline. The CDR3 has 12 residues. V dropped 4 bases and J dropped 1 base, with 5 bases sitting between them. The CDR3 nucleotides read TGCGCCAGCAGCCCTCCTTCCTACGAGCAGTACTTC. Amino acids: CASSPPSYEQYF.

The chain is built from TRBV14 and TRBJ1-1, with TRBD1 as a possible D gene (6 bases). The length of the CDR3 is 15 residues. Trimming pared 3 bases from V and 3 bases from J, leaving 14 bases between. Germline V gives CDR1 SGHDN, CDR2 FVKESK. For the CDR3, the DNA is TGTGCCAGCAGCCAGCCCACAGGGCCCGACACTGAAGCTTTCTTT. This codes for CASSQPTGPDTEAFF.

This clone was detected only a few times. V and J are TRBV19 and TRBJ1-6; 8 nucleotides align to TRBD1. CDR1 is LNHDA, CDR2 SQIVND, per germline (reference sequence). This CDR3 has 16 amino acids. Losses at the gene ends were 2 bases for V and 8 bases for J; bases not matched to a gene: 8. This CDR3 reads CASSIIRDRGDSPLHF. The CDR3 DNA follows: TGTGCCAGTAGTATAATTCGAGACAGGGGTGATTCACCCCTCCACTTT.

The rearrangement uses TRBV9 and TRBJ1-2; TRBD1 matches 9 bases. Germline V lookup: CDR1 SGDLS, CDR2 YYNGEE. The CDR3 runs to 15 residues. Trimming cost V 3 bases and J 5 bases; bases outside gene matches: 8. CDR3 residues: CASSAPDRGKYGYTF. The CDR3 DNA sequence: TGTGCCAGCAGCGCCCCGGACAGGGGAAAGTATGGCTACACCTTC.

This chain joins TRBV7-2 and TRBJ2-5; TRBD1 matches 9 bases. Judging by the DNA end, TRBJ2-7 fits better; the J call may be wrong. The CDR3 runs to 15 residues. Looked up from germline, CDR1 is SGHTA and CDR2 is FQGNSA. CDR3 residues: CASSIRRTGAYEQYF. Here the CDR3 DNA reads TGTGCCAGCAGCATTAGAAGGACAGGGGCCTACGAGCAGTACTTC.

The chain links TRBV23-1 to TRBJ2-5; 10 bases are shared with TRBD2. TRBV23-1 is assigned to the ORF class and has an uncertain function. V lost 4 bases and J lost 5; bases outside the gene matches: 16. The CDR3 spans 18 residues. The CDR3: CASSRTCEKRGGLETQYF. DNA for the CDR3: TGCGCCAGCAGTCGCACATGCGAAAAGCGGGGGGGCCTCGAGACCCAGTACTTC.

The V call is TRBV19, the J call TRBJ2-4, with a possible D match to TRBD1 (5 bases). CDR3 length: 14 amino acids. The V gene's germline CDR1 is LNHDA and CDR2 SQIVND (reference sequence). Trimming removed 5 bases from V and 2 bases from J, with 10 bases in between. The CDR3 DNA sequence: TGTGCCAGTAGTTTCGGACACTCCAAAAACATTCAGTACTTC. Translating gives CASSFGHSKNIQYF.

The chain employs TRBV10-3 and TRBJ2-7; no reliable D call. The V and J ends lost 5 bases and 3 bases respectively, with 11 bases between them. The CDR3 has 13 amino acids. Germline V lookup: CDR1 ENHRY, CDR2 SYGVKD. CDR3 bases: TGTGCCATCAGTTCCGGGTCCTTCTACGAGCAGTACTTC. Translated, it gives CAISSGSFYEQYF.